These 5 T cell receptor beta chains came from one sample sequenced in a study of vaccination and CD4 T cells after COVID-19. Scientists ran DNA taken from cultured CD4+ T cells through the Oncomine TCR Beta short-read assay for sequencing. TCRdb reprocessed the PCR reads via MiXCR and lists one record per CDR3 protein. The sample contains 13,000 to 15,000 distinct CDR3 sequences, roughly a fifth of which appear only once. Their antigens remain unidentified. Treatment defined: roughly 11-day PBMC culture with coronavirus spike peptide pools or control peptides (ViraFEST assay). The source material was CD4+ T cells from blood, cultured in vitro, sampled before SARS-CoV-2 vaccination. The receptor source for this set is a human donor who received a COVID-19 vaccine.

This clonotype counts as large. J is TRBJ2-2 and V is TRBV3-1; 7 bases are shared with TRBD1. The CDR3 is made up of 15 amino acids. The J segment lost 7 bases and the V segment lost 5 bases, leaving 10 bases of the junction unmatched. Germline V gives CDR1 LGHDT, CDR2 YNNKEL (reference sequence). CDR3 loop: CASSANEGAGGELFF. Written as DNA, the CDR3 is TGTGCCAGCAGCGCTAATGAGGGGGCAGGCGGGGAGCTGTTTTTT.

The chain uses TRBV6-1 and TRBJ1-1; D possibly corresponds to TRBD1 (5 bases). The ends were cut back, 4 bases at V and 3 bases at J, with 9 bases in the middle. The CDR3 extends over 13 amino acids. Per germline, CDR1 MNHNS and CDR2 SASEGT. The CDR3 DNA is TGTGCCAGCAGTGTTCCGGGGGACACTGAAGCTTTCTTT. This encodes CASSVPGDTEAFF.

This chain's CDR3 is CASSPRGAQETQYF. DNA of the CDR3: TGCGCCAGCAGCCCCAGGGGGGCCCAAGAGACCCAGTACTTC. The chain couples TRBV5-1 to TRBJ2-5; D is possibly TRBD1 (7 bases). Germline assignment: CDR1 SGHRS and CDR2 YFSETQ. The CDR3 is made up of 14 amino acids. Trimming shortened V by 4 bases and J by 1 base, and 11 bases separated the two germline ends.

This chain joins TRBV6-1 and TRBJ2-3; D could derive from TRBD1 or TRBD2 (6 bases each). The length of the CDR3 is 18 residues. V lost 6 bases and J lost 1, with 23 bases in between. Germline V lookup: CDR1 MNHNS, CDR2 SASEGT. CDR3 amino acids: CASRTGSIGGWGTDTQYF. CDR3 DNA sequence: TGTGCCAGCAGGACGGGGTCTATAGGGGGGTGGGGCACAGATACGCAGTATTTT.

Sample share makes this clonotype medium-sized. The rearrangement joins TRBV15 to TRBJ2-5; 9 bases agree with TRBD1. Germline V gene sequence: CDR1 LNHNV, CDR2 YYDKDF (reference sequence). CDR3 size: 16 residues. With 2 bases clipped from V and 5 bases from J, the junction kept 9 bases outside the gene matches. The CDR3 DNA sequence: TGTGCCACCAGCAGATCTAGGACAGGGGTCTGGGAGACCCAGTACTTC. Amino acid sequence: CATSRSRTGVWETQYF.